This T cell receptor beta chain was captured in a study of tumor-infiltrating lymphocytes in primary liver carcinoma. At the level of the study: Patients underwent resection of primary liver carcinoma. Findings of the study overall: The difference in top-250-clone fraction between tumors and blood was significant, favoring tumors (p = 0.039).

The germline V gene has CDR1 MGHRA and CDR2 YSYEKL. J was trimmed by 4 bases and V by 3 bases; bases with no gene match: 15. CDR3 length equals 18 residues. Note on this clonotype: The antigen is unknown.

Synthesis of TCR beta cDNA was carried out from approximately 0.55 ug total RNA with a constant-region primer. What produced the TCR beta libraries was three nested multiplex PCR rounds using slightly modified ARM-PCR. The first two PCR rounds, around 10 cycles each, used TRBV1-TRBV30 forward primers and a C-beta reverse primer. TCRdb reanalysed the multiplex PCR reads using MiXCR and keeps one entry per CDR3 protein. Among over 250,000 distinct CDR3 sequences listed, around three fifths were seen once. The study extracted blood RNA from unsorted whole blood and also extracted germline DNA. Surgery was preceded by the collection of approximately 4.2 milliliters of peripheral blood.

The origin of this receptor is a woman aged 25 to 39 with primary liver carcinoma and hepatitis B virus infection. The sequenced material came from peripheral blood. This chain links TRBV4-1 with TRBJ2-3, with 8 bases identical to TRBD1. In nucleotides, the CDR3 is TGCGCCAGCAGCCAGACTTTTACCCGGGACAGGTTGGCAGATACGCAGTATTTT. It specifies CASSQTFTRDRLADTQYF.